This entry lists 30 T cell receptor beta chains sequenced from one sample in a study of T cells after yellow fever vaccination. TCRdb analysed the 5' RACE reads with MiXCR anew, one entry per CDR3 protein. The sample comprises roughly 500,000 distinct CDR3 sequences, 15% to 20% of which are singletons, and more than 13% rests with the top ten. Sequenced material: PBMCs, taken 15 days after the yellow fever booster vaccination. These TCRs come from a man younger than 45 who received the YFV17D yellow fever vaccine.

Only one count was recorded for this clonotype. The CDR3 loop is CASSSMRQSSYNEQFF. The CDR3 DNA reads TGTGCCAGCAGTTCGATGCGGCAGTCTTCCTACAATGAGCAGTTCTTC. The chain employs TRBV6-2 or TRBV6-3 and TRBJ2-1; D gene ambiguous. Trimming shortened V by 4 bases and J by 1 base, and 14 bases separated the two germline ends. CDR1 is MNHEY, CDR2 SVGEGT, per germline. This CDR3 comprises 16 residues.

The V gene is TRBV20-1, the J gene TRBJ2-4; D unclear. The length of the CDR3 is 13 residues. The ends were cut back, 1 base at V and 6 bases at J, with 10 bases in the middle. Germline loops: CDR1 DFQATT, CDR2 SNEGSKA (reference sequence). CDR3 coding DNA: TGCAGTGCTAGAGGTCCGGTAATAAACATTCAGTACTTC. Translating gives CSARGPVINIQYF.

In this sample, this clonotype turned up a few times. The rearrangement joins TRBV3-1 to TRBJ2-3; maybe TRBD2 (6 bases). The CDR3 covers 16 residues. The V and J ends lost 5 bases and 3 bases respectively, with 18 bases between them. Germline CDR1 reads LGHDT; CDR2 reads YNNKEL (reference sequence). The CDR3 DNA reads TGTGCCAGCAGCAAACCCCGGACTCGGGGGACAGATACGCAGTATTTT. Encoded protein: CASSKPRTRGTDTQYF.

The rearrangement uses TRBV7-9 and TRBJ2-7; D perhaps matches TRBD1 (6 bases). Germline values: CDR1 SEHNR, CDR2 FQNEAQ (reference sequence). V was clipped by 2 bases and J by 9 bases, with 20 bases between them. The CDR3 has 15 amino acids. The CDR3 spells CASSLWTGTNVPQYF. CDR3 nucleotide sequence: TGTGCCAGCAGCTTATGGACCGGGACAAACGTACCGCAGTACTTC.

V usage is TRBV29-1 and J usage is TRBJ2-5; 7 bases match TRBD1. The CDR3 extends over 15 amino acids. V lost 4 bases, J lost 2 bases, and 10 bases stayed unmatched. CDR1 is SQVTM, CDR2 ANQGSEA, per germline. The chain's CDR3 is CSVGRQGLLQETQYF. The CDR3 region has the DNA TGCAGCGTTGGTCGACAGGGCCTACTTCAAGAGACCCAGTACTTC.

The J gene is TRBJ2-3, the V gene TRBV25-1, with 8 bases identical to TRBD1. With 1 base clipped from V and 14 bases from J, the junction kept 11 bases outside the gene matches. CDR3 size: 14 residues. Germline CDR1 is MGHDK and CDR2 is SYGVNS. The CDR3 DNA reads TGTGCCAGCAGTGAATCTGTTGGACAGGGACGACGGTATTTT. Translating it yields CASSESVGQGRRYF.

This clonotype turned up a few times. This chain uses TRBV15 with TRBJ2-7; maybe TRBD2 (7 bases). V lost 1 base to trimming and J lost 0 bases, with 13 bases between them. The germline CDR1 and CDR2 sequences are LNHNV and YYDKDF (reference sequence). The CDR3 has 16 amino acids. CDR3 sequence reads: CATSRGGGEVSYEQYF. In DNA form, the CDR3 reads TGTGCCACCAGCAGAGGAGGGGGGGAGGTCTCCTACGAGCAGTACTTC.

The chain has TRBV3-1 and TRBJ2-7; TRBD2 matches 13 bases. V trimming: 8 bases; J trimming: 7 bases; junction bases outside the gene matches: 5. The germline CDR1 and CDR2 sequences are LGHDT and YNNKEL (reference sequence). The CDR3 extends over 13 amino acids. The CDR3 nucleotides are TGTGCCAGCCGGACTAGCGGGAGCAAGGAGCAGTACTTC. It is translated as CASRTSGSKEQYF.

This clonotype was seen a few times. CDR3 DNA: TGCGCCAGCAGCTTGGTTTTTGGGGAAGCCTACGAGCAGTACTTC. Translated: CASSLVFGEAYEQYF. This sequence joins TRBV5-1 and TRBJ2-7, with D hard to call. Per germline, CDR1 SGHRS and CDR2 YFSETQ. The CDR3 runs to 15 residues. The ends were cut back, 0 bases at V and 2 bases at J, with 12 bases in the middle.

This clonotype was observed a handful of times. The CDR3 DNA reads TGTGCCAGCAGTTTACGAACAAAGATTCCGCTTTCCGCCGGGCACACAGATACGCAGTATTTT. This encodes CASSLRTKIPLSAGHTDTQYF. The chain has TRBV11-2 and TRBJ2-3; D is unclear. Germline CDR1 reads SGHAT; CDR2 reads FQNNGV. The CDR3 covers 21 residues. V lost 6 bases and J lost 2, with 33 bases in between.

This clonotype was observed a handful of times. The chain combines TRBV14 with TRBJ2-7; D might be TRBD2 (6 bases). V lost 1 base to trimming and J lost 0 bases, with 13 bases between them. The CDR3 has 16 amino acids. CDR1 is SGHDN, CDR2 FVKESK, per germline. The CDR3 region has the DNA TGTGCCAGCAGCCAAGTCTCGTACGGGAGCTCCTACGAGCAGTACTTC. Its protein is CASSQVSYGSSYEQYF.

J is TRBJ2-4 and V is TRBV12-3 or TRBV12-4, with 11 bases matching TRBD2. The CDR3 loop spans 14 amino acids. V shed 8 bases and J 8 bases; nucleotides not matched to a gene: 8. The CDR3 here is CASSLAGGGYIQYF. The CDR3, as DNA: TGTGCCAGCTCTCTAGCGGGAGGTGGATACATTCAGTACTTC.

In this sample, this clonotype turned up many times. The J gene is TRBJ2-6, the V gene TRBV5-5; D ambiguous. Germline CDR1 and CDR2: SGHKS and YYEKEE (reference sequence). The CDR3 has 15 residues. Trimming removed 1 base from V and 0 bases from J, with 5 bases in between. The CDR3 DNA follows: TGTGCCAGCAGCTTGTTCATCTCTGGGGCCAACGTCCTGACTTTC. Amino acids: CASSLFISGANVLTF.

This clonotype was detected only a few times. CDR3 loop: CSASEFTDTQYF. As DNA, the CDR3 is TGCAGCGCCTCGGAGTTTACAGATACGCAGTATTTT. The chain is built from TRBV29-1 and TRBJ2-3; D is unclear. Germline CDR1 is SQVTM and CDR2 is ANQGSEA. Trimming removed 7 bases from V and 3 bases from J, with 11 bases in between. This CDR3 is 12 amino acids long.

The chain employs TRBV5-6 and TRBJ1-1; possible D gene TRBD1, 6 bases. CDR1 SGHDT and CDR2 YYEEEE come from the germline V gene. The CDR3 covers 15 residues. The V and J ends lost 2 bases and 4 bases respectively, with 15 bases between them. The DNA for the CDR3 is TGTGCCAGCAGCTTCTCGGGGGGCCGGGGCACTGAAGCTTTCTTT. It translates to CASSFSGGRGTEAFF.

This clonotype came up many times. The gene calls are TRBV5-4 and TRBJ2-7; no definite D call. The CDR3 contains 13 residues. Trimming pared 2 bases from V and 5 bases from J, leaving 11 bases between. From germline, CDR1 is SGHNT and CDR2 YYREEE (reference sequence). The CDR3 bases are TGTGCCAGCAGCTTTCGGGCGACGAACGAGCAGTACTTC. Translated, it gives CASSFRATNEQYF.

This chain joins TRBV7-2 and TRBJ2-1; 7 nucleotides match TRBD1. Germline assignment: CDR1 SGHTA and CDR2 FQGNSA. Trimming took 3 bases from V and 8 from J; bases not matched to a gene: 4. CDR3 length: 13 amino acids. CDR3 DNA sequence: TGTGCCAGCAGCTTCGACAGGGAGTATGAGCAGTTCTTC. It codes for CASSFDREYEQFF.

This clonotype was counted a few times. V usage is TRBV30 and J usage is TRBJ2-3; tentatively, D is TRBD1 or TRBD2 (6 bases each). CDR3 length: 14 amino acids. CDR1 is GTSNPN, CDR2 SVGIG, per germline (reference sequence). The V gene lost 3 bases and the J gene lost 2 bases, with 12 bases spanning the gap. The CDR3 loop reads CAWRRGQITDTQYF. In DNA form, the CDR3 reads TGTGCCTGGAGACGGGGGCAAATCACAGATACGCAGTATTTT.

This clonotype has ten or more counts. V usage is TRBV3-1 and J usage is TRBJ1-1, with D uncertain. Trimming took 4 bases from V and 5 from J, leaving 11 bases between them. The CDR3 covers 13 residues. Germline values: CDR1 LGHDT, CDR2 YNNKEL (reference sequence). The CDR3 nucleotides are TGTGCCAGCAGCCCGCCGGGTAATACTGAAGCTTTCTTT. Its protein is CASSPPGNTEAFF.

This sequence joins TRBV20-1 and TRBJ2-3; D is perhaps TRBD2 (6 bases). Germline V gene data show CDR1 as DFQATT and CDR2 as SNEGSKA (reference sequence). This CDR3 is built from 12 residues. Trimming pared 6 bases from V and 5 bases from J, leaving 12 bases between. The DNA of the CDR3 is TGCAGTGCCGGAGGGAACAAAGATACGCAGTATTTT. Amino acid sequence: CSAGGNKDTQYF.

The chain carries TRBV5-4 and TRBJ2-1, with 14 positions matching TRBD2. Germline V gene sequence: CDR1 SGHNT, CDR2 YYREEE (reference sequence). V trimming: 4 bases; J trimming: 8 bases; junction bases outside the gene matches: 5. This CDR3 has 15 amino acids. CDR3 sequence (DNA): TGTGCCAGCAGCACGCCGGGACTAGCGGGAGATGAGCAGTTCTTC. Translated, it gives CASSTPGLAGDEQFF.

This clonotype was observed a handful of times. The DNA for the CDR3 is TGTGCCAGCAGCCGACAGAGCGTGGTAGAGACCCAGTACTTC. Encoded protein: CASSRQSVVETQYF. V gene TRBV7-8 combines with J gene TRBJ2-5; D possibly corresponds to TRBD1 (5 bases). Trimming cost V 5 bases and J 4 bases, with 14 bases left between them. CDR1 and CDR2 (germline): SGHVS, FQNEAQ. This CDR3 region has 14 residues.

This rearrangement joins TRBV7-2 to TRBJ2-7; D may match TRBD1 or TRBD2 (6 bases each). Trimming took 7 bases from V and 4 from J, leaving 11 bases between them. The germline CDR1 and CDR2 sequences are SGHTA and FQGNSA. The CDR3 sequence is 12 residues long. The CDR3 DNA reads TGTGCCAGCAACAGGAGGGGGTACGAGCAGTACTTC. The encoded protein is CASNRRGYEQYF.

This clonotype was counted a few times. This chain links TRBV12-3 or TRBV12-4 with TRBJ1-5; TRBD1 matches 7 bases. The CDR3 is 14 amino acids. Trimming at V came to 6 bases and at J to 1 base, leaving 3 bases not matched to a gene. The DNA of the CDR3 is TGTGCCAGCAGGCGGGACAGCAGCAATCAGCCCCAGCATTTT. It specifies CASRRDSSNQPQHF.

This clonotype was detected a few times. The chain employs TRBV20-1 and TRBJ2-2; 7 bases are a match to TRBD2. Germline V gives CDR1 DFQATT, CDR2 SNEGSKA (reference sequence). The CDR3 has 15 amino acids. V gave up 6 bases and J gave up 6 bases; unmatched junction bases: 13. The CDR3 bases are TGCAGTGCCCCTATGGCTAGCGGCGCCCCCGGGGAGCTGTTTTTT. It specifies CSAPMASGAPGELFF.

The rearrangement links TRBV18 to TRBJ2-1; possibly TRBD1 or TRBD2 for D (5 bases each). The ends were cut back, 3 bases at V and 5 bases at J, with 14 bases in the middle. Germline assignment: CDR1 KGHSH and CDR2 LQKENI. The CDR3 has 15 amino acids. The CDR3 nucleotides are TGTGCCAGCTCACCCGGGACCGACGTCCACAATGAGCAGTTCTTC. Translation: CASSPGTDVHNEQFF.

The chain couples TRBV7-9 to TRBJ2-7; TRBD1 aligns across 9 bases. Germline CDR1 reads SEHNR; CDR2 reads FQNEAQ (reference sequence). V dropped 2 bases and J dropped 2; count of bases not matched to a gene: 7. This CDR3 contains 16 residues. The CDR3 loop is CASSLSPGQGPYEQYF. CDR3 nucleotide sequence: TGTGCCAGCAGCTTATCACCGGGACAGGGTCCCTACGAGCAGTACTTC.

The chain employs TRBV2 and TRBJ2-3, with 10 bases identical to TRBD2. CDR1 is SNHLY and CDR2 is FYNNEI in the germline V gene. CDR3 length: 15 amino acids. V lost 5 bases, J lost 4 bases, and 6 bases stayed unmatched. This CDR3 is CASSSSGSRADTQYF. CDR3 in DNA: TGTGCCAGCAGTTCTAGCGGGAGCCGGGCAGATACGCAGTATTTT.

In nucleotides, the CDR3 is TGCAGCGAGGGAGACAGTCCCACAGATACGCAGTATTTT. It yields the protein CSEGDSPTDTQYF. This chain uses TRBV29-1 with TRBJ2-3; D tentatively reads TRBD1 or TRBD2 (5 bases each). The CDR3 runs to 13 residues. The germline V and J ends were trimmed by 7 bases and 2 bases, with 13 bases remaining between them. Germline CDR1 SQVTM, CDR2 ANQGSEA.

This clonotype was found a few times. The V call is TRBV20-1, the J call TRBJ2-7, with a weak D call TRBD2 (6 bases). Germline CDR1 reads DFQATT; CDR2 reads SNEGSKA (reference sequence). This CDR3 has 13 amino acids. V gave up 3 bases and J gave up 7 bases, with 16 bases separating them. The CDR3 region has the DNA TGCAGTGCTAGTTCGACGGATGCGGGGGAGCAGTACTTC. Translating it yields CSASSTDAGEQYF.